The rows below give T cell receptor beta chains drawn from one sample of a study of blood T cell repertoires in COVID-19. Sequenced by immunoSEQ multiplex PCR; TCRdb stores in-frame clones only, minus some. The data show approximately 150,000 clones, with about 89% seen just once and about 5.7% held by the top ten. Sequenced sample: peripheral blood. These TCRs come from a man older than 75 with acute or convalescent COVID-19. Each CDR3 is given without its conserved first and last residue.

j_gene: TRBJ2-4
v_gene: TRBV30
CDR3aa: AWSVRGHRGRNIQY

j_gene: TRBJ2-2
v_gene: TRBV2
CDR3aa: ASIIGLAGDGELF

j_gene: TRBJ2-4
v_gene: TRBV27
CDR3aa: ASSLDRAKNIQY

j_gene: TRBJ2-7
v_gene: TRBV3-1/TRBV3-2
CDR3aa: ASSQVAGHEQY

j_gene: TRBJ1-5
v_gene: TRBV5-1
CDR3aa: ASSPGGLGARQPQH

j_gene: TRBJ2-1
v_gene: TRBV6-5
CDR3aa: ASSYSWTGYEQF

j_gene: TRBJ1-3
v_gene: TRBV5-1
CDR3aa: ASSLEGTGNTIY

j_gene: TRBJ2-7
v_gene: TRBV7-9
CDR3aa: ASSSQGRVNEQY

j_gene: TRBJ1-3
v_gene: TRBV5-1
CDR3aa: ASSETEGAGNTIY

j_gene: TRBJ2-5
v_gene: TRBV28
CDR3aa: ASSNQNQETQY

j_gene: TRBJ2-5
v_gene: TRBV7-2
CDR3aa: ASSLDSRVVEETQY

j_gene: TRBJ1-2
v_gene: TRBV28
CDR3aa: ASSPSPGGYGYT

j_gene: TRBJ2-5
v_gene: TRBV12-3/TRBV12-4
CDR3aa: ASSRDTQTQY

j_gene: TRBJ2-6
v_gene: TRBV5-1
CDR3aa: ASRRGAGANVLT

j_gene: TRBJ2-1
v_gene: TRBV24-1
CDR3aa: ATSGLSGSSGKLF

j_gene: TRBJ1-2
v_gene: TRBV29-1
CDR3aa: SVESGQGRFGYT

j_gene: TRBJ2-3
v_gene: TRBV5-4
CDR3aa: ASSLGGQRGTTDTQY

j_gene: TRBJ1-2
v_gene: TRBV4-1
CDR3aa: ASSLPGGDGYT

j_gene: TRBJ1-4
v_gene: TRBV28
CDR3aa: ASAIPGQGEKLF

j_gene: TRBJ1-5
v_gene: TRBV19
CDR3aa: ASSRQGLTNQPQH

j_gene: TRBJ2-1
v_gene: TRBV11-2
CDR3aa: ASSPRLAGSWTNV

j_gene: TRBJ2-7
v_gene: TRBV24-1
CDR3aa: ATSEAGFHEQY

j_gene: TRBJ2-7
v_gene: TRBV30
CDR3aa: AWSATQFYEQY

j_gene: TRBJ2-3
v_gene: TRBV6-6
CDR3aa: ASSSYLAGGGDTQY

j_gene: TRBJ2-2
v_gene: TRBV7-9
CDR3aa: ASSYPGPQNTGELF

j_gene: TRBJ2-7
v_gene: TRBV7-2
CDR3aa: ASSLAGFSYEQY

j_gene: TRBJ1-2
v_gene: TRBV28
CDR3aa: ASSPQGGSNGYT

j_gene: TRBJ1-2
v_gene: TRBV29-1
CDR3aa: SVEVTANYGYT

j_gene: TRBJ2-1
v_gene: TRBV4-2
CDR3aa: ASSQVPGGDFNEQF

j_gene: TRBJ2-5
v_gene: TRBV5-4
CDR3aa: ASSSPKGGQETQY

j_gene: TRBJ2-5
v_gene: TRBV7-9
CDR3aa: ASSFVGVETQY

j_gene: TRBJ2-3
v_gene: TRBV28
CDR3aa: ASSPADREARADTQY

j_gene: TRBJ2-5
v_gene: TRBV5-1
CDR3aa: ASSLAGQRGETQY

j_gene: TRBJ1-5
v_gene: TRBV3-1/TRBV3-2
CDR3aa: ASSQGALQPQH

j_gene: TRBJ1-2
v_gene: TRBV20-1
CDR3aa: SASESGGYGYT

j_gene: TRBJ1-4
v_gene: TRBV2
CDR3aa: ASSLNGINEKLF

j_gene: TRBJ1-3
v_gene: TRBV25-1
CDR3aa: ASTTDRSGNTIY

j_gene: TRBJ1-4
v_gene: TRBV30
CDR3aa: AWRLGQGGEKLF

j_gene: TRBJ2-7
v_gene: TRBV5-6
CDR3aa: ASSPWTSDSYEQY

j_gene: TRBJ1-4
v_gene: TRBV4-1
CDR3aa: ASSQLQGATNEKLF

j_gene: TRBJ2-7
v_gene: TRBV5-6
CDR3aa: ASSSALDSGGYEQY

j_gene: TRBJ1-4
v_gene: TRBV6-5
CDR3aa: ASSYAGGPNEKLF

j_gene: TRBJ2-1
v_gene: TRBV10-1
CDR3aa: ASRGRGRQF

j_gene: TRBJ2-2
v_gene: TRBV28
CDR3aa: ASSFVRTGGTGELF

j_gene: TRBJ1-1
v_gene: TRBV7-9
CDR3aa: ASRREVYTEAF

j_gene: TRBJ1-5
v_gene: TRBV27
CDR3aa: ASSLTGWGYQPQH

j_gene: TRBJ2-1
v_gene: TRBV19
CDR3aa: ASSIGGGRHEQF

j_gene: TRBJ1-2
v_gene: TRBV5-1
CDR3aa: ASSFGTGTFVGGYT

j_gene: TRBJ2-7
v_gene: TRBV19
CDR3aa: ASSIDFTSGFYEQY

j_gene: TRBJ1-5
v_gene: TRBV6-1
CDR3aa: ASSEARTENQPQH

j_gene: TRBJ2-5
v_gene: TRBV2
CDR3aa: ASRRLAGNQETQY

j_gene: TRBJ2-3
v_gene: TRBV24-1
CDR3aa: ATSDSSTSGGTDTQY

j_gene: TRBJ1-1
v_gene: TRBV28
CDR3aa: ASRRGSWTEAF

j_gene: TRBJ1-1
v_gene: TRBV6-1
CDR3aa: ASSDPGFNTEAF

j_gene: TRBJ2-7
v_gene: TRBV5-5
CDR3aa: ASSRLPSGVVYEQY

j_gene: TRBJ1-2
v_gene: TRBV18
CDR3aa: ASSEPGDGYT

j_gene: TRBJ2-7
v_gene: TRBV2
CDR3aa: ASSEWGQFEQY

j_gene: TRBJ2-2
v_gene: TRBV18
CDR3aa: ASSSGQTNTGELF

j_gene: TRBJ1-1
v_gene: TRBV28
CDR3aa: ASSATQGGSAF

j_gene: TRBJ1-4
v_gene: TRBV3-1/TRBV3-2
CDR3aa: ASSQGGQFGEKLF